One sample yielded the 28 T cell receptor beta chains listed below, sequenced in a study of blood T cells in healthy people across ages. Sample-barcoded 5' priming and a J-beta primer mix drove a second PCR of about 7 to 12 cycles. MiXCR was run by TCRdb on the 5' RACE reads, yielding one entry per CDR3 protein. The sample lists about 650,000 distinct CDR3 sequences; about 30% were seen once. Sequenced sample: blood. The receptors originated from a woman over 75 in good health.

This clonotype showed up many times. J is TRBJ2-7 and V is TRBV6-2 or TRBV6-3; D assignment may be TRBD1 or TRBD2 (5 bases each). CDR3 length equals 11 residues. CDR1 is MNHEY and CDR2 is SVGEGT in the germline V gene. The V end lost 5 bases, the J end lost 6 bases, and 8 bases lay between the germline ends. CDR3: CASSQGREQYF. The CDR3 nucleotides are TGTGCCAGCAGTCAGGGACGCGAGCAGTACTTC.

This clonotype was recorded a few times. The rearrangement links TRBV6-5 to TRBJ2-5; D perhaps matches TRBD2 (6 bases). The CDR3 loop spans 15 amino acids. V dropped 4 bases and J dropped 11 bases, with 23 bases sitting between them. Germline V lookup: CDR1 MNHEY, CDR2 SVGAGI. CDR3 sequence: CASSSMRGRDNGQYF. CDR3 nucleotides: TGTGCCAGCAGTTCGATGCGGGGAAGAGACAATGGGCAGTACTTC.

A remark on this clonotype: With a much larger clone just one base away, this may be a read error. The genes are TRBV7-2 and TRBJ2-1, with D perhaps TRBD1 or TRBD2 (5 bases each). CDR1 SGHTA and CDR2 FQGNSA come from the germline V gene. The V end was cut by 3 bases, the J end by 13 bases, with 19 bases between. This CDR3 region has 14 residues. The DNA for the CDR3 is TGTGCCAGCAGCTTCCGGGACGGTCAAGAGACCCAGTTCTTC. It encodes CASSFRDGQETQFF.

A note on this clonotype: A read error may be the cause here, since a much bigger clone is one base away. The chain is built from TRBV3-1 and TRBJ2-7; perhaps TRBD1 as D (6 bases). The ends were cut back, 1 base at V and 2 bases at J, with 12 bases in the middle. This CDR3 is 15 amino acids long. Germline loops: CDR1 LGHDT, CDR2 YNNKEL (reference sequence). Here the CDR3 DNA reads TGTGCCAGCAGCCAAGGGGGGCCCTTCCCCTACGAGCAGTACTTC. Protein product: CASSQGGPFPYEQYF.

On this clonotype: One junction end disagrees with the germline gene, perhaps due to a read error. The chain carries TRBV28 and TRBJ2-5; D remains unclear. Germline CDR1 is MDHEN and CDR2 is SYDVKM. The length of the CDR3 is 15 residues. The CDR3 coding sequence is TGTACCAGCAGTTTTAGGTCCGGTCGTCGGAATGAGCAGTACTTC. Protein: CTSSFRSGRRNEQYF.

The chain links TRBV5-1 to TRBJ2-7, with a weak D call TRBD1 (5 bases). The CDR3 totals 14 residues. CDR1 and CDR2 from the germline V gene are SGHRS and YFSETQ. The V end was cut by 7 bases, the J end by 0 bases, with 14 bases between. CDR3 sequence (DNA): TGCGCCAGCCGGTCGGACACGAGCTCCTACGAGCAGTACTTC. This gives the protein CASRSDTSSYEQYF.

About this clonotype itself: Its ends do not fully match the called genes, so a read error is possible. The chain has TRBV7-2 and TRBJ2-6; D tentatively fits TRBD1 or TRBD2 (5 bases each). The CDR3 loop spans 18 amino acids. Germline CDR1 is SGHTA and CDR2 is FQGNSA. The CDR3 nucleotides read TGTGCCAGCAGCGGCGTACTGGGGGTTTCCCGTGAGGCCAACGCCCTGACTTTC. Residues: CASSGVLGVSREANALTF.

Regarding this clonotype: A clone one base away is much larger, so this may be a read error. This chain uses TRBV2 with TRBJ2-5; 10 bases are shared with TRBD1. Germline V gene sequence: CDR1 SNHLY, CDR2 FYNNEI. The CDR3 consists of 14 residues. V was pared by 5 bases and J by 11 bases, with 11 bases of the junction left unmatched. The CDR3 here is CASSKDRGLDEQYF. In nucleotides, the CDR3 is TGTGCCAGCAGTAAAGACAGGGGGCTCGATGAGCAGTACTTC.

CDR3 nucleotide sequence: TGCAGTGCACAGGGGGGACTCGCCTATGGCTACACCTTC. This sequence encodes CSAQGGLAYGYTF. The chain recombines TRBV20-1 with TRBJ1-2, with 8 bases fitting TRBD1. V gave up 6 bases and J gave up 4 bases; unmatched junction bases: 7. CDR1 and CDR2 from the germline V gene are DFQATT and SNEGSKA (reference sequence). The CDR3 totals 13 residues.

This chain uses TRBV4-1 with TRBJ1-2; the match to TRBD1 covers 8 bases. This CDR3 has 17 amino acids. Germline V gene sequence: CDR1 MGHRA, CDR2 YSYEKL. V trimming: 1 base; J trimming: 5 bases; junction bases outside the gene matches: 12. CDR3 residues: CASSQVTGAALGYGYTF. CDR3 DNA sequence: TGCGCCAGCAGCCAAGTGACAGGGGCCGCCTTGGGATATGGCTACACCTTC.

The V and J genes are TRBV6-1 and TRBJ1-2; D is unclear. Germline lookup yields CDR1 MNHNS and CDR2 SASEGT. V dropped 2 bases and J dropped 8 bases, with 12 bases sitting between them. The CDR3 totals 13 residues. CDR3 protein: CASSEYPAGGYTF. The DNA of the CDR3 is TGTGCCAGCAGTGAATATCCCGCGGGAGGCTACACCTTC.

This clonotype was detected ten times or more. The chain is built from TRBV7-9 and TRBJ1-5; possibly TRBD1 for D (5 bases). Trimming pared 3 bases from V and 1 base from J, leaving 10 bases between. CDR1 SEHNR and CDR2 FQNEAQ come from the germline V gene (reference sequence). This CDR3 comprises 15 residues. In nucleotides, the CDR3 is TGTGCCAGCAGCTTCCAGGGTAACAGCAATCAGCCCCAGCATTTT. Its protein product is CASSFQGNSNQPQHF.

This clonotype occurred many times. The V call is TRBV20-1, the J call TRBJ2-1, with TRBD2 matching 13 bases. The CDR3 has 14 residues. Trimming removed 6 bases from V and 10 bases from J; junction bases left unmatched: 9. Looked up from germline, CDR1 is DFQATT and CDR2 is SNEGSKA (reference sequence). In DNA form, the CDR3 reads TGCAGTGCCCAGGGGACTAGCGGGGCGCGAGAGCAGTTCTTC. This sequence encodes CSAQGTSGAREQFF.

This clonotype came up many times. The chain's CDR3 is CASSLLSREGYTF. DNA of the CDR3: TGTGCCAGCAGCTTATTGAGCCGCGAAGGCTACACCTTC. J is TRBJ1-2 and V is TRBV7-3; no definite D call. This CDR3 region has 13 residues. From germline, CDR1 is SGHTA and CDR2 FQGTGA. V shed 2 bases and J shed 8 bases, with 12 bases lying between them.

The chain carries TRBV13 and TRBJ1-1; possible D gene TRBD1, 5 bases. The CDR3 totals 14 residues. The germline V gene encodes CDR1 PRHDT and CDR2 FYEKMQ (reference sequence). V was trimmed by 4 bases and J by 3 bases, leaving 12 bases between them. CDR3 DNA: TGTGCCAGCAGCTGGGGACGGAGGGACACTGAAGCTTTCTTT. This codes for CASSWGRRDTEAFF.

This clonotype was observed a handful of times. The rearrangement joins TRBV4-3 to TRBJ1-4; TRBD1 matches 8 bases. The length of the CDR3 is 17 residues. Looked up from germline, CDR1 is LGHNA and CDR2 is YSLEER. The trim removed 5 bases at V and 8 bases at J, leaving 16 bases unmatched. CDR3 DNA sequence: TGCGCCAGCAGCTACGACTATTGGACAGGGCAGAAAGAAAAACTGTTTTTT. Translated: CASSYDYWTGQKEKLFF.

This chain connects TRBV14 to TRBJ1-1; no clear D gene. The CDR3 is made up of 15 amino acids. Germline V gene data show CDR1 as SGHDN and CDR2 as FVKESK. V lost 1 base to trimming and J lost 3 bases, with 12 bases between them. The CDR3: CASSQGSAPDTEAFF. DNA for the CDR3: TGTGCCAGCAGCCAAGGTTCTGCCCCAGACACTGAAGCTTTCTTT. Complete variable domain (other parts from reference TRBV14 and TRBJ1-1): EAGVTQFPSHSVIEKGQTVTLRCDPISGHDNLYWYRRVMGKEIKFLLHFVKESKQDESGMPNNRFLAERTGGTYSTLKVQPAELEDSGVYFCASSQGSAPDTEAFFGQGTRLTVV.

This clonotype was observed many times. This sequence joins TRBV7-8 and TRBJ2-1; D is ambiguous. The germline V gene encodes CDR1 SGHVS and CDR2 FQNEAQ. The CDR3 is made up of 14 amino acids. V dropped 1 base and J dropped 5 bases, with 9 bases sitting between them. The CDR3 is CASSLVGRHNEQFF. The CDR3, as DNA: TGTGCCAGCAGCTTAGTCGGACGGCACAATGAGCAGTTCTTC.

This clonotype showed up just once. The rearrangement links TRBV5-5 to TRBJ2-7, with D hard to call. Per germline, CDR1 SGHKS and CDR2 YYEKEE (reference sequence). Trimming cost V 4 bases and J 0 bases, with 14 bases left between them. The CDR3 covers 15 residues. Here the CDR3 reads CASSPIQPSSYEQYF. CDR3 in DNA: TGTGCCAGCAGCCCCATCCAACCTAGCTCCTACGAGCAGTACTTC.

The chain uses TRBV7-2 and TRBJ2-7, with a possible D match to TRBD2 (6 bases). With 0 bases removed from V and 0 bases from J, the gap between germline ends came to 12 bases. CDR3 length: 16 residues. Per the germline V gene, CDR1 is SGHTA and CDR2 is FQGNSA. The CDR3 sequence: CASSLAISGSSYEQYF. As DNA, the CDR3 is TGTGCCAGCAGCTTAGCCATTAGCGGTAGCTCCTACGAGCAGTACTTC. Filled out from reference TRBV7-2 and TRBJ2-7, the complete variable domain reads GAGVSQSPSNKVTEKGKDVELRCDPISGHTALYWYRQSLGQGLEFLIYFQGNSAPDKSGLPSDRFSAERTGGSVSTLTIQRTQQEDSAVYLCASSLAISGSSYEQYFGPGTRLTVT.

In its sample, this clonotype was seen many times. This rearrangement joins TRBV28 to TRBJ1-2; the D is unclear. V gave up 2 bases and J gave up 4 bases, with 11 bases separating them. Germline CDR1 reads MDHEN; CDR2 reads SYDVKM. This CDR3 has 14 residues. CDR3 sequence (DNA): TGTGCCAGCAGTTTAGTTCTTAAGGGCTATGGCTACACCTTC. Its translation is CASSLVLKGYGYTF.

The V and J genes are TRBV24-1 and TRBJ2-3; D is possibly TRBD1 (5 bases). Trimming shortened V by 1 base and J by 2 bases, and 15 bases separated the two germline ends. Looked up from germline, CDR1 is KGHDR and CDR2 is SFDVKD. This CDR3 contains 17 residues. CDR3 sequence: CATSDFAPRGATDTQYF. The CDR3, as DNA: TGTGCCACCAGTGATTTCGCCCCTCGTGGGGCCACAGATACGCAGTATTTT.

This clonotype was counted ten times or more. This chain links TRBV7-2 with TRBJ2-3, with 11 positions matching TRBD1. The CDR3 covers 18 residues. V was pared by 2 bases and J by 4 bases, with 11 bases of the junction left unmatched. CDR1 and CDR2 from the germline V gene are SGHTA and FQGNSA. CDR3 residues: CASSLFTGTGGFADTQYF. CDR3 sequence (DNA): TGTGCCAGCAGCTTATTTACCGGGACAGGGGGTTTTGCAGATACGCAGTATTTT.

The V call is TRBV10-3, the J call TRBJ1-1; D may be TRBD1 (5 bases). CDR3 size: 12 residues. Between the trimmed V and J ends, which lost 8 bases and 0 bases, there was a span of 7 bases. The germline V gene has CDR1 ENHRY and CDR2 SYGVKD. DNA for the CDR3: TGTGCCATCGGGACCCTGAACACTGAAGCTTTCTTT. As protein: CAIGTLNTEAFF.

Note on this clonotype: It may be a read error: a sequence one base away is much more abundant. This rearrangement joins TRBV6-1 to TRBJ2-7; a possible D gene is TRBD1 (5 bases). CDR1 and CDR2 (germline): MNHNS, SASEGT. The CDR3 runs 14 residues. Here the CDR3 DNA reads TGTGCCGGCAGTGAATTAGACAGTACCTACGAGCAGTACTTC. This codes for CAGSELDSTYEQYF.

Concerning this clonotype itself: A junction boundary mismatches the germline segment, possibly from a read error. This chain uses TRBV29-1 with TRBJ2-7; tentatively, D is TRBD1 (6 bases). In germline, CDR1 is SQVTM, CDR2 ANQGSEA. The CDR3 is made up of 11 amino acids. The CDR3 DNA is TGTAGCGCAACAGGGAAGAACACTCAGTACTTC. It specifies CSATGKNTQYF.

The chain combines TRBV6-6 with TRBJ1-1, with 8 bases aligning to TRBD1. The CDR3 has 15 residues. CDR1 is MNHNY, CDR2 SVGAGI, per germline (reference sequence). V was clipped by 6 bases and J by 4 bases; unmatched bases: 10. CDR3 amino acids: CASRPGQAGSTEAFF. In DNA form, the CDR3 reads TGTGCCAGCAGACCGGGACAGGCGGGGAGCACTGAAGCTTTCTTT.

This clonotype has a count of ten or more. V is TRBV12-3 or TRBV12-4 and J is TRBJ1-2; no clear D. The CDR3 extends over 13 amino acids. V shed 3 bases and J shed 5 bases, with 10 bases lying between them. The CDR3 spells CASSLAGKYGYTF. The DNA of the CDR3 is TGTGCCAGCAGTTTGGCGGGAAAGTATGGCTACACCTTC.